This T cell receptor (beta chain) is from a study of long-term antiretroviral therapy in people with HIV. The CDR3 length is 14 residues. The germline V and J ends were trimmed by 1 base and 6 bases, with 13 bases remaining between them. Germline-derived CDR1 and CDR2 are SGHVS and FQNEAQ. Run at survey level, the immunoSEQ assay was version v3.0. TCRdb's copy holds only in-frame clones and misses some; the assay was immunoSEQ multiplex PCR. Of 15,000 to 20,000 clones in the sample, 87% were seen once. The chain employs TRBV7-8 and TRBJ2-7; TRBD1 is a possible D gene (7 bases). This receptor was identified in a young man with HIV. The sample consisted of unsorted PBMCs, taken 2.1 years after starting antiretroviral therapy. The CDR3 spells CASSLDRGGSEQYF. CDR3 nucleotides: TGTGCCAGCAGCTTAGACAGGGGAGGTAGCGAGCAGTACTTC. Looking up the rest from reference TRBV7-8 and TRBJ2-7 gives the full variable domain: GAGVSQSPRYKVAKRGQDVALRCDPISGHVSLFWYQQALGQGPEFLTYFQNEAQLDKSGLPSDRFFAERPEGSVSTLKIQRTQQEDSAVYLCASSLDRGGSEQYFGPGTRLTVT.